The TCR beta chain under discussion was sequenced for a study of T cells expressing NK-cell markers. Study details: Sequencing covered eight donors, seven HCMV-seropositive and one seronegative. Broader study findings: NKG2C+ dominant clonotype frequencies in about 6 donors were roughly 1.0-7.5% of CD8+ T cells. The study found these clonotypes also leading the CD3+CD56-NKG2C+ fraction in several donors.

TCRdb derives one entry per CDR3 protein from the 5' RACE reads, leaving out DNA. The sample totals 200,000 to 300,000 distinct CDR3 sequences. The CDR3 extends over 12 amino acids. Germline CDR1 reads DFQATT; CDR2 reads SNEGSKA (reference sequence). As to this clonotype: Its cognate antigen is unknown.

Sequencing was done on a sample of blood T cells: a sorted CD56 or NKG2C T cell subset, CD4+ or CD8+ T cells, or bulk PBMC T cells (not recorded which). The gene calls are TRBV20-1 and TRBJ2-7; TCRdb designates TRBD1, a call that cannot be tested without DNA. The clonotype comes from a woman between 18 and 69 years old in good health. The CDR3 spells CSGDREGREQYF.